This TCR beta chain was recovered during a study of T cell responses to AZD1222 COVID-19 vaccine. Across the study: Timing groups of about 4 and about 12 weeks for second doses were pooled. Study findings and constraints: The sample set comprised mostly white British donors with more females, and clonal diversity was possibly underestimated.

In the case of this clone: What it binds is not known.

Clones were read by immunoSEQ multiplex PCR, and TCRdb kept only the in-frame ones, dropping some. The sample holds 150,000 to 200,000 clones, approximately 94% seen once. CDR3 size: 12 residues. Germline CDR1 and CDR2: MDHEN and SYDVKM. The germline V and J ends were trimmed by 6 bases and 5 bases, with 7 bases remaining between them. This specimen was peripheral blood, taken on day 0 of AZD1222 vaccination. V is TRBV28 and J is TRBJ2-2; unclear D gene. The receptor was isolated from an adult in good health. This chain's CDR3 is CASSHGTGELFF. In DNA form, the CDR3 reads TGTGCCAGCAGCCATGGGACCGGGGAGCTGTTTTTT. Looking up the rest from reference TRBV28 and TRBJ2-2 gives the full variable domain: DVKVTQSSRYLVKRTGEKVFLECVQDMDHENMFWYRQDPGLGLRLIYFSYDVKMKEKGDIPEGYSVSREKKERFSLILESASTNQTSMYLCASSHGTGELFFGEGSRLTVL.